The TCR beta chain under discussion was sequenced for a study of cytotoxic CD8 clonotypes in ibrutinib-treated CLL. Study overall: Enrolment comprised about a dozen relapsed/refractory and more than 14 treatment-naive patients; 17 were IGHV unmutated. Once treatment had gone on for a median of around 13 months, range 6 to 36, response samples were drawn.

This CDR3 has 15 residues. Trimming left V 5 bases short and J 0 bases short, with 11 bases between. The germline CDR1 and CDR2 sequences are MNHNS and SASEGT. Sequenced by immunoSEQ multiplex PCR; TCRdb stores in-frame clones only, minus some. The profile shows about 140,000 clones, approximately 90% of them singletons. The sample consisted of PBMCs, taken after 12 months of ibrutinib treatment. The sequence came from a human donor with chronic lymphocytic leukemia. This sequence joins TRBV6-1 and TRBJ1-5; D gene ambiguous. Written as DNA, the CDR3 is TGTGCCAGCAGTACGGACGGCTATAGCAATCAGCCCCAGCATTTT. It codes for CASSTDGYSNQPQHF.